Detailed here is one T cell receptor beta chain. Extracted RNA was reverse transcribed into cDNA, the sequencing template. Measured with immunoSEQ multiplex PCR; TCRdb has only the in-frame clones, and not every one. The repertoire holds more than 150,000 clones, around 58% seen once, with over 9.5% in the top ten. The data originate from a study of CD8+ T cells in alopecia areata. Study background: The investigators scored severity in treated patients by the percentage of affected scalp area.

V shed 4 bases and J shed 7 bases, with 20 bases lying between them. The CDR3 totals 15 residues. The germline V gene encodes CDR1 SGHRS and CDR2 YFSETQ. The sample's treatment: oral pan-JAK inhibitor, 5-10 mg twice daily. Researchers picked out CD4+ and CD8+ T cells from PBMCs by sorting. The sample here was CD8+ T cells sorted from blood, taken at week 24, from a patient treated with tofacitinib. The chain couples TRBV5-1 to TRBJ2-5, with a possible D match to TRBD1 (6 bases). The receptor's source is a human donor with alopecia areata. Here the CDR3 reads CASSLLDSLGGTQYF. The CDR3 nucleotides are TGCGCCAGCAGCCTACTGGACAGCTTAGGGGGGACCCAGTACTTC.